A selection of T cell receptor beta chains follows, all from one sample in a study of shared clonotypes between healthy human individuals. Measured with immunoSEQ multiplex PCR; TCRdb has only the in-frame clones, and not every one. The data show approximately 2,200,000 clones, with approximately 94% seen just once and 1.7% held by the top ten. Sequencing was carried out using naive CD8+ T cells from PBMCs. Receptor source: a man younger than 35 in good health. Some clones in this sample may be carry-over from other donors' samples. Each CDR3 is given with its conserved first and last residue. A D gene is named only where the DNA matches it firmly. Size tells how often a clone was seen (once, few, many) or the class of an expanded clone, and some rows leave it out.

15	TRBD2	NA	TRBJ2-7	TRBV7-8	CASSFLAGRPYEQYF	TGTGCCAGCAGCTTCCTAGCGGGCAGACCCTACGAGCAGTACTTC
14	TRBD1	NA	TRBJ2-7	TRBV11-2	CASSLRDRPYEQYF	TGTGCCAGCAGCTTAAGGGACAGACCCTACGAGCAGTACTTC
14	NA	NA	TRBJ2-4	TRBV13	CASSFRLEKNIQYF	TGTGCCAGCAGCTTCAGACTAGAGAAAAACATTCAGTACTTC
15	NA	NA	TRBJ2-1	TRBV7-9	CASSSRFLSYNEQFF	TGTGCCAGCAGCTCGAGATTCCTCTCCTACAATGAGCAGTTCTTC
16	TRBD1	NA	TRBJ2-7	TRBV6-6	CASSYSDRAPSYEQYF	TGTGCCAGCAGTTATTCCGACAGGGCGCCTTCCTACGAGCAGTACTTC
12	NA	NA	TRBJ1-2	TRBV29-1	CSAMGQGPGYTF	TGCAGCGCTATGGGGCAGGGTCCAGGCTACACCTTC
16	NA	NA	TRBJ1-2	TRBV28	CASSPPGQLFNYGYTF	TGTGCCAGCAGCCCTCCAGGACAGCTTTTTAACTATGGCTACACCTTC
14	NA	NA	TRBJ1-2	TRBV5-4	CASSLSGSGYGYTF	TGTGCCAGCAGCTTGTCAGGATCCGGCTATGGCTACACCTTC
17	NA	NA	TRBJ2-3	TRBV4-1	CVSSQDPRGVSTDTQYF	TGCGTCAGCAGCCAAGATCCAAGGGGGGTTAGCACAGATACGCAGTATTTT
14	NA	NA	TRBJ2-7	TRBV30	CAWATGMRSYEQYF	TGTGCCTGGGCCACAGGGATGAGGTCCTACGAGCAGTACTTC
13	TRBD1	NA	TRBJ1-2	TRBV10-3	CAISEGTGYGYTF	TGTGCCATCAGTGAAGGGACAGGGTATGGCTACACCTTC
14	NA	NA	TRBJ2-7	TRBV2	CASAAQGESREQYF	TGTGCCAGCGCGGCGCAGGGAGAAAGTCGAGAGCAGTACTTC
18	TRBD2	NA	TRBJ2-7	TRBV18	CASSPPRLAGDLSYEQYF	TGTGCCAGCTCACCGCCCAGACTAGCGGGAGACCTTTCCTACGAGCAGTACTTC
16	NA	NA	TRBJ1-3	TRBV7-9	CASTTDRASSGNTIYF	TGTGCCAGCACCACGGACAGAGCCAGCTCTGGAAACACCATATATTTT
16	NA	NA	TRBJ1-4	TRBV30	CAWSAQGGEANEKLFF	TGTGCCTGGAGTGCCCAGGGAGGGGAGGCTAATGAAAAACTGTTTTTT
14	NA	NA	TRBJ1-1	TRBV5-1	CASSFGSVNTEAFF	TGCGCCAGCAGCTTTGGCAGTGTGAACACTGAAGCTTTCTTT
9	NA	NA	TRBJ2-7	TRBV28	CASGPLQYF	TGTGCCAGCGGCCCCCTACAGTACTTC
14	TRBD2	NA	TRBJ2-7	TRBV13	CASSSPGLDYEQYF	TGTGCCAGCAGCTCACCCGGACTAGACTACGAGCAGTACTTC
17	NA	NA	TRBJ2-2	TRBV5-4	CASSLGGKAQNTGELFF	TGTGCCAGCAGCTTGGGAGGTAAAGCACAGAACACCGGGGAGCTGTTTTTT
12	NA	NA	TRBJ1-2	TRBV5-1	CASSLGASGYTF	TGCGCCAGCAGCTTGGGGGCGAGCGGCTACACCTTC
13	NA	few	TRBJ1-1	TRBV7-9	CASSSSRNTEAFF	TGTGCCAGCAGCTCCTCAAGGAACACTGAAGCTTTCTTT
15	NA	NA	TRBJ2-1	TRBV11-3	CASSSRLNSGNEQFF	TGTGCCAGCAGCTCACGACTCAATTCGGGTAATGAGCAGTTCTTC
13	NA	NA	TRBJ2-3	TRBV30	CAWDHLASDTQYF	TGTGCCTGGGACCACCTAGCTTCCGATACGCAGTATTTT
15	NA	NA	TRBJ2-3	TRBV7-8	CASRQRVIRTDTQYF	TGTGCCAGCAGACAGAGGGTTATTCGCACAGATACGCAGTATTTT
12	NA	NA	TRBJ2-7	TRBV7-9	CASSLLVYEQYF	TGTGCCAGCAGCTTACTAGTATACGAGCAGTACTTC
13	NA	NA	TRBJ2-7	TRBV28	CASSLNLLYEQYF	TGTGCCAGCAGTTTGAACCTACTCTACGAGCAGTACTTC
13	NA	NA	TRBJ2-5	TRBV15	CATGEGGEETQYF	TGTGCCACCGGCGAGGGAGGAGAAGAGACCCAGTACTTC
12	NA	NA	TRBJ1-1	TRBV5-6	CASSLRGTEAFF	TGTGCCAGCAGCTTAAGGGGGACTGAAGCTTTCTTT
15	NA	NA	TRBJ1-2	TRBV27	CASSTRQDLNYGYTF	TGTGCCAGCAGTACACGACAGGACCTTAACTATGGCTACACCTTC
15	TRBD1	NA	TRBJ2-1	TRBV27	CASSAGTGSYNEQFF	TGTGCCAGCAGTGCCGGGACAGGGTCTTACAATGAGCAGTTCTTC
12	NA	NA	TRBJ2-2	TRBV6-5	CASSPRVGELFF	TGTGCCAGCAGCCCCAGAGTCGGGGAGCTGTTTTTT
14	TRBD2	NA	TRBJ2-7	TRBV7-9	CASSLGLADYEQYF	TGTGCCAGCAGCTTGGGACTAGCGGACTACGAGCAGTACTTC
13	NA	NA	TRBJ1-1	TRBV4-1	CASSPSLNTEAFF	TGCGCCAGCAGCCCAAGCTTGAACACTGAAGCTTTCTTT
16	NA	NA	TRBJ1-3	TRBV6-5	CASSYRQILSGNTIYF	TGTGCCAGCAGTTATAGACAGATACTCTCTGGAAACACCATATATTTT
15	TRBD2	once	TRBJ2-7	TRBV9	CASSETGASGNEQYF	TGTGCCAGCAGCGAAACCGGGGCTAGCGGGAACGAGCAGTACTTC
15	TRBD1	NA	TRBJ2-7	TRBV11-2	CASSFTGQGTYEQYF	TGTGCCAGCAGCTTTACGGGACAGGGGACCTACGAGCAGTACTTC
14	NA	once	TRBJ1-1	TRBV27	CASRVGGGATEAFF	TGTGCCAGTCGAGTAGGGGGTGGCGCCACTGAAGCTTTCTTT
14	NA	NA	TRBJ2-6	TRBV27	CASTGVGGANVLTF	TGTGCCAGCACGGGGGTTGGTGGGGCCAACGTCCTGACTTTC
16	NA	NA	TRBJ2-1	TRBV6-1	CASSEEGVSRYNEQFF	TGTGCCAGCAGTGAAGAGGGGGTCAGCCGGTACAATGAGCAGTTCTTC
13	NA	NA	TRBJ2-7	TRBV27	CASSWGLAYEQYF	TGTGCCAGCAGTTGGGGGCTAGCTTACGAGCAGTACTTC
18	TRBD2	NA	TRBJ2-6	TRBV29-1	CSVVGRVGLGVGANVLTF	TGCAGCGTTGTCGGGAGGGTGGGGTTGGGCGTTGGGGCCAACGTCCTGACTTTC
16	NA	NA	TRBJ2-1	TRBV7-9	CASSLSRGGIYNEQFF	TGTGCCAGCAGCTTATCCCGAGGGGGAATCTACAATGAGCAGTTCTTC
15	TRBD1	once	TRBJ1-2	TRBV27	CASSQSGTGHYGYTF	TGTGCCAGCAGCCAATCCGGGACAGGGCACTATGGCTACACCTTC
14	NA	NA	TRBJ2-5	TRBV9	CASSVGGVGETQYF	TGTGCCAGCAGCGTAGGTGGGGTCGGGGAGACCCAGTACTTC
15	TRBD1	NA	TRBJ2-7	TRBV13	CASSSRTGRSYEQYF	TGTGCCAGCAGCTCTCGGACAGGGAGATCCTACGAGCAGTACTTC
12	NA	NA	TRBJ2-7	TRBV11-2	CASSLLASEQYF	TGTGCCAGCAGCCTTCTAGCCTCCGAGCAGTACTTC
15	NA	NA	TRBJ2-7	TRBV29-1	CSVEEVQGSSYEQYF	TGCAGCGTTGAAGAAGTGCAGGGGAGCTCCTACGAGCAGTACTTC
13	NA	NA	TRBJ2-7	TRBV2	CASSEGGYYEQYF	TGTGCCAGCAGTGAGGGCGGCTACTACGAGCAGTACTTC
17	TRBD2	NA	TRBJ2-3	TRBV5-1	CASSLALAGGRTDTQYF	TGCGCCAGCAGCTTGGCCCTAGCGGGAGGACGCACAGATACGCAGTATTTT
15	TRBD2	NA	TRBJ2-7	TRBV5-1	CASRSSAGVTYEQYF	TGCGCCAGCAGGTCCTCAGCGGGAGTAACATACGAGCAGTACTTC
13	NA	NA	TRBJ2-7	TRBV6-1	CASSERITYEQYF	TGTGCCAGCAGTGAAAGGATTACCTACGAGCAGTACTTC
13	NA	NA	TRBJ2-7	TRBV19	CASSWRGTYEQYF	TGTGCCAGTAGTTGGAGGGGAACCTACGAGCAGTACTTC
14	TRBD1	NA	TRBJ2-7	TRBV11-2	CASSLGDSNYEQYF	TGTGCCAGCAGCTTAGGGGACAGCAACTACGAGCAGTACTTC
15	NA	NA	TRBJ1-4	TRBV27	CASSPRQILGEKLFF	TGTGCCAGCAGCCCCCGACAGATCCTTGGCGAAAAACTGTTTTTT
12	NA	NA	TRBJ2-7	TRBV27	CASSFLGREQYF	TGTGCCAGCAGTTTTCTGGGGCGCGAGCAGTACTTC
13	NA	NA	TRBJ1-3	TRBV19	CASSETAGNTIYF	TGTGCCAGTAGTGAAACAGCTGGAAACACCATATATTTT
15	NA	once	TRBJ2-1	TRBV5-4	CASSLGPTLPDEQFF	TGTGCCAGCAGCTTGGGGCCGACACTCCCAGATGAGCAGTTCTTC